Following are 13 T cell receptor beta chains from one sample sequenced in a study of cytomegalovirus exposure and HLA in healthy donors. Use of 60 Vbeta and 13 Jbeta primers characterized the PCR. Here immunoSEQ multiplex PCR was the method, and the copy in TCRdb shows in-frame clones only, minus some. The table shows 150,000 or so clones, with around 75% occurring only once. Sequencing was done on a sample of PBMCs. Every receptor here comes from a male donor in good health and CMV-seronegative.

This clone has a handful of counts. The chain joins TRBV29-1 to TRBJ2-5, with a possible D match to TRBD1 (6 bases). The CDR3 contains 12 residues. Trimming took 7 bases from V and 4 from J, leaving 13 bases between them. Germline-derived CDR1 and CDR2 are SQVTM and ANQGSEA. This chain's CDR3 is CSADAGVETQYF. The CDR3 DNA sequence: TGCAGCGCCGACGCAGGGGTAGAGACCCAGTACTTC.

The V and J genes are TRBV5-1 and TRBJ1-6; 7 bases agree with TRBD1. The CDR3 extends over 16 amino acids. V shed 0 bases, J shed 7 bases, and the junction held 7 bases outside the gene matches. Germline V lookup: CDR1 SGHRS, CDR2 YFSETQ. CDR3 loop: CASSLGQGVKNSPLHF. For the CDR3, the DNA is TGCGCCAGCAGCTTGGGGCAGGGGGTGAAAAATTCACCCCTCCACTTT.

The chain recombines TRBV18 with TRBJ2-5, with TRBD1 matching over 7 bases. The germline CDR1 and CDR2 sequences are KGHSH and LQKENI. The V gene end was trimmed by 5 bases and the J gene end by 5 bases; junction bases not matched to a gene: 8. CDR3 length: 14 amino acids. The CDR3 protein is CASSSRNRGETQYF. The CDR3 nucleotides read TGTGCCAGCTCATCAAGGAACAGGGGTGAGACCCAGTACTTC.

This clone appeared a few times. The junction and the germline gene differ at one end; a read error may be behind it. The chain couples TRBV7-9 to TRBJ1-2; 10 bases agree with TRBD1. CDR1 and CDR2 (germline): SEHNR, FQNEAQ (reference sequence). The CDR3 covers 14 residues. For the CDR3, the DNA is TGTTCCAGCAGCCAACAGACAGGGGGCAATGGCTACACCTTC. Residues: CSSSQQTGGNGYTF.

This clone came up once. The CDR3 loop reads CASSGLAGNTDTQYF. The CDR3, as DNA: TGTGCCAGCAGTGGACTAGCGGGAAACACAGATACGCAGTATTTT. J is TRBJ2-3 and V is TRBV27; 12 bases are shared with TRBD2. Per the germline V gene, CDR1 is MNHEY and CDR2 is SMNVEV (reference sequence). V lost 5 bases to trimming and J lost 2 bases; unmatched junction nucleotides: 2. The CDR3 runs 15 residues.

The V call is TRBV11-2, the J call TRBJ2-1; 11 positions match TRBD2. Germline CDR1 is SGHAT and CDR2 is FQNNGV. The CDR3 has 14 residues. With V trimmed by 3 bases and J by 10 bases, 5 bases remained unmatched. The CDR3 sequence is CASSFSGGAREQFF. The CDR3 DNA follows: TGTGCCAGCAGCTTTAGCGGGGGGGCAAGGGAGCAGTTCTTC.

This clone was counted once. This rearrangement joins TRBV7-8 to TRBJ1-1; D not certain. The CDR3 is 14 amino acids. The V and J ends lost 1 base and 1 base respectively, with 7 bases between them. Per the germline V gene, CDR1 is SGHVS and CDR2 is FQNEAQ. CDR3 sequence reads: CASSLVRGNTEAFF. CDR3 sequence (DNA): TGTGCCAGCAGCTTAGTGCGGGGGAACACTGAAGCTTTCTTT.

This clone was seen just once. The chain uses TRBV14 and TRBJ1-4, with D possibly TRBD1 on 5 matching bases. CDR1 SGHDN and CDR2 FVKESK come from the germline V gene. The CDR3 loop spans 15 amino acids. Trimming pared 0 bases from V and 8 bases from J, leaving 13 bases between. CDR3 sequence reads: CASSQEGQGWEKLFF. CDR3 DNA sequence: TGTGCCAGCAGCCAAGAGGGGCAGGGCTGGGAAAAACTGTTTTTT.

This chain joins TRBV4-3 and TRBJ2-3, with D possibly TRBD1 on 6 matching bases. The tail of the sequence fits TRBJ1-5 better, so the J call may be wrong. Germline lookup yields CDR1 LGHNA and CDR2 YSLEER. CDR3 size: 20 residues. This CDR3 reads CASSQGPSGGPEGLADTQHF. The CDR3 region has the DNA TGCGCCAGCAGCCAAGGCCCGAGCGGGGGGCCGGAAGGTCTCGCAGATACGCAGCATTTT.

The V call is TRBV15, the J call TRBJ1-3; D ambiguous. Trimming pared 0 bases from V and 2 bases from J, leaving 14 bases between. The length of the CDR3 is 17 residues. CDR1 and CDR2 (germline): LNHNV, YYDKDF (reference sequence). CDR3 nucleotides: TGTGCCACCAGCAGAGATGTCGCCCGCGCGGCTGGAAACACCATATATTTT. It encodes CATSRDVARAAGNTIYF.

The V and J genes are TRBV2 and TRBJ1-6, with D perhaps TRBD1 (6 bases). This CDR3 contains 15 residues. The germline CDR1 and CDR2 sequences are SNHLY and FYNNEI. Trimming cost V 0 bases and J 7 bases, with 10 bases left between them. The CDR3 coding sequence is TGTGCCAGCAGTGAAGCGGGCAGGGGCAATTCACCCCTCCACTTT. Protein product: CASSEAGRGNSPLHF.

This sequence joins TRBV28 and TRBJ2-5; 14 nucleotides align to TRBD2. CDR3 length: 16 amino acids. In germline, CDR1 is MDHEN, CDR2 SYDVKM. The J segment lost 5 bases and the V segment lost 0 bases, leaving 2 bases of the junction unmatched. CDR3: CASSLWTSGGAETQYF. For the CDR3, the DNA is TGTGCCAGCAGTTTATGGACTAGCGGGGGGGCGGAGACCCAGTACTTC.

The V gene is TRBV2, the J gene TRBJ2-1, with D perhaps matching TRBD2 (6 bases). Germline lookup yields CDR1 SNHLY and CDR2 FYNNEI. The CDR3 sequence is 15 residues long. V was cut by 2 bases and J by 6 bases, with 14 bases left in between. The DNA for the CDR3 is TGTGCCAGCAGTGAAACGCGGGACGGACGCAATGAGCAGTTCTTC. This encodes CASSETRDGRNEQFF.